The rows below give T cell receptor beta chains drawn from one sample of a study of T cell repertoires in cytomegalovirus infection. Using its own MiXCR run on the reads, TCRdb lists one record per CDR3 protein. The repertoire consists of 75,000 to 100,000 distinct CDR3 sequences, with 45% to 55% occurring once and the leading ten covering about 92%. No antigen has been identified for these receptors. Sequences were derived from CD8+ T cells from cultured PBMCs, sampled from culture after CMV antigen stimulation. All receptors derive from a human donor in good health (CMV status not recorded). Some clones in this sample may be carry-over from other donors' samples. The CDR3 runs from the conserved cysteine through the conserved F or W. The D gene is left open where the match is weak. Where a row states a size, it is once, few, many or the class of an expanded clone; other rows omit it.

d_gene	v_gene	j_gene	abundance	CDR3nt	CDR3aa
-	TRBV30	TRBJ2-7	-	TGTGCCTGGTTAAGGACAGACAGCTCCTACGAGCAGTACTTC	CAWLRTDSSYEQYF
-	TRBV6-8	TRBJ2-6	-	TGTGCCAGCACCCTAGGGGGCTCTGGGGCCAACGTCCTGACTTTC	CASTLGGSGANVLTF
TRBD1	TRBV15	TRBJ1-5	-	TGTGCCACCAGCAGAGACCGGGACAGTGGGGATCAGCCCCAGCATTTT	CATSRDRDSGDQPQHF
-	TRBV12-3/TRBV12-4	TRBJ1-5	-	TGTGCCAGCAGCAGGACAGTACATAGCAATCAGCCCCAGCATTTT	CASSRTVHSNQPQHF
TRBD2	TRBV7-6	TRBJ2-7	few	TGTGCCAGCAGCTTAGGGGGTCTAGCGGGGAGCGAGCAGTACTTC	CASSLGGLAGSEQYF
-	TRBV19	TRBJ1-3	-	TGTGCCAGTGGATCCCCAGGACAGAGCTCTGGAAACACCATATATTTT	CASGSPGQSSGNTIYF
TRBD1	TRBV6-6	TRBJ1-1	-	TGTGCCAGCAGTAAAAATGTCAGGGGGGGAGACACTGAAGCTTTCTTT	CASSKNVRGGDTEAFF
TRBD2	TRBV7-8	TRBJ2-6	many	TGTGCCAGCAGCTTAAGACTAGCGAGGGTATCTGGGGCCAACGTCCTGACTTTC	CASSLRLARVSGANVLTF
-	TRBV9	TRBJ2-7	few	TGTGCCAGCAGCGTAGGCGGGGGCCTTACCTACGAGCAGTACTTC	CASSVGGGLTYEQYF
TRBD1	TRBV7-6	TRBJ2-2	-	TGTGCCAGCAGCCGGGACAGGCGTAGGGACGGGGAGCTGTTTTTT	CASSRDRRRDGELFF
TRBD1	TRBV10-3	TRBJ2-1	few	TGTGCCATCAGACCTAGGACAGGGGCGACGGACAATGAGCAGTTCTTC	CAIRPRTGATDNEQFF
TRBD2	TRBV14	TRBJ2-5	-	TGTGCCAGCAGCCCCCGCCCCGGACTAGCGGGCTCCCAAGAGACCCAGTACTTC	CASSPRPGLAGSQETQYF
-	TRBV6-2/TRBV6-3	TRBJ1-1	few	TGTGCCAGCAGTCCCCCCCGACAGGCGACTGAAGCTTTCTTT	CASSPPRQATEAFF
-	TRBV7-2	TRBJ2-1	-	TGTGCCAGCAGCCCTGTCGTCACCGGGACACGCTATGAGCAGTTCTTC	CASSPVVTGTRYEQFF
-	TRBV7-7	TRBJ2-7	few	TGTGCTAGCAGCTTAGCCCCGGGAGTGGGCTACGAGCAGTACTTC	CASSLAPGVGYEQYF
-	TRBV6-6	TRBJ2-5	few	TGTGCCAGCACCCATGGAGGTGTTTCGTACCAAGAGACCCAGTACTTC	CASTHGGVSYQETQYF
-	TRBV27	TRBJ2-7	once	TGTGCCAGCAGTTTATCGCCGCAGGGCCCCTACGAGCAGTACTTC	CASSLSPQGPYEQYF
-	TRBV12-3/TRBV12-4	TRBJ2-1	-	TGTGCCAGCAGTTTAGCCGGGGACAATGAGCAGTTCTTC	CASSLAGDNEQFF
TRBD2	TRBV11-3	TRBJ2-2	-	TGTGCCAGCAGCGTTAGCGGGAGGTCCCCCCACACCGGGGAGCTGTTTTTT	CASSVSGRSPHTGELFF
TRBD2	TRBV7-2	TRBJ2-2	few	TGTGCCAGCAGCCAATCTAGCGGGAGGGCCCTGACCGGGGAGCTGTTTTTT	CASSQSSGRALTGELFF
TRBD2	TRBV7-8	TRBJ2-3	few	TGTGCCAGCAGCTCAAAAGCGGGAACAAAGGCAGATACGCAGTATTTT	CASSSKAGTKADTQYF
TRBD2	TRBV7-6	TRBJ2-7	-	TGTGCCAGCAGCTCCCCCGGGACTAGCGGGAGTTCCGAGCAGTACTTC	CASSSPGTSGSSEQYF
-	TRBV6-5	TRBJ1-2	-	TGTGCCAGCAGTTACGGGGGCGGTATTGATGGCTACACCTTC	CASSYGGGIDGYTF
-	TRBV20-1	TRBJ1-3	-	TGCAGTGCTAGAGGGGTTCTGGGAAACACCATATATTTT	CSARGVLGNTIYF
-	TRBV7-6	TRBJ2-3	few	TGTGCCAGCAGCCCTAGGGGCAGACCCACAGATACGCAGTATTTT	CASSPRGRPTDTQYF
TRBD1	TRBV7-9	TRBJ1-2	-	TGTGCCAGCAGCTTAGCCTCTGACAGGGGCCATGGCTACACCTTC	CASSLASDRGHGYTF
-	TRBV2	TRBJ2-3	-	TGTGCCAGGCCTGGGCAGCGGGGCACAGATACGCAGTATTTT	CARPGQRGTDTQYF
-	TRBV6-1	TRBJ2-5	-	TGTGCCAGCAGTGAAGCTTTAGGGGTGGAGACCCAGTACTTC	CASSEALGVETQYF
-	TRBV9	TRBJ2-2	-	TGTGCCAGCAGCGTATTCGATTTCGACACCGGGGAGCTGTTTTTT	CASSVFDFDTGELFF
-	TRBV7-3	TRBJ2-3	-	TGTGCCAGCAGCCCCACGGCTACAGATACGCAGTATTTT	CASSPTATDTQYF
-	TRBV7-3	TRBJ2-1	-	TGTGCCAGCAGCTTAGTCTTTGGTGATGAGCAGTTCTTC	CASSLVFGDEQFF
TRBD1	TRBV12-5	TRBJ2-7	-	TGTGCTAGCGGGACAGGCTACGAGCAGTACTTC	CASGTGYEQYF
-	TRBV6-5	TRBJ2-2	-	TGTGCCAGCAGTTATAGTTCGCTCCCTGTAAACACCGGGGAGCTGTTTTTT	CASSYSSLPVNTGELFF
TRBD2	TRBV7-2	TRBJ2-1	-	TGTGCCAGCAGCTTATATAGCGGGACGGATGAGCAGTTCTTC	CASSLYSGTDEQFF
TRBD2	TRBV27	TRBJ2-1	-	TGTGCCAGCAGTTTAGTGGCTAGCGGGGACAATGAGCAGTTCTTC	CASSLVASGDNEQFF
-	TRBV7-6	TRBJ2-1	many	TGTGCCAGCAGCTTAGATTCGGGCGAGCAGTTCTTC	CASSLDSGEQFF
TRBD1	TRBV7-2	TRBJ1-2	-	TGTGCCAGCAGCCCCACAGGGGGCCGTTACTATGGCTACACCTTC	CASSPTGGRYYGYTF
-	TRBV28	TRBJ2-7	-	TGTGCCAGCAGCCCCCGGTCGACAGAGCAGTACTTC	CASSPRSTEQYF
-	TRBV4-1	TRBJ2-5	-	TGCGCCAGCAGCCAAGGAGGGGGTTTAGAGACCCAGTACTTC	CASSQGGGLETQYF
TRBD1	TRBV10-3	TRBJ2-2	-	TGTGCCATCAGCCATACGACAGGGGAGAGCACCGGGGAGCTGTTTTTT	CAISHTTGESTGELFF
-	TRBV7-4	TRBJ2-6	few	TGTGCCAGCAGCTTAGACGGTGTATACTCTGGGGCCAACGTCCTGACTTTC	CASSLDGVYSGANVLTF
-	TRBV11-1	TRBJ1-1	-	TGTGCCTTGGGGGCCAGGGAGAACACTGAAGCTTTCTTT	CALGARENTEAFF
-	TRBV6-5	TRBJ2-2	-	TGTGCCAGCAGTGGAGTCCCGATGAACACGGGGACCGGGGAGCTGTTTTTT	CASSGVPMNTGTGELFF
-	TRBV6-1	TRBJ2-1	few	TGTGCCAGCACCGCCCTCTACAATGAGCAGTTCTTC	CASTALYNEQFF
-	TRBV27	TRBJ2-1	-	TGTGCCAGCAGTTTAGAAGGGGGGGCGGGCAATGAGCAGTTCTTC	CASSLEGGAGNEQFF
TRBD2	TRBV18	TRBJ2-5	-	TGTGCCAGCTCACCGACTAGCGGGGGGGCCTTTGGAGAGACCCAGTACTTC	CASSPTSGGAFGETQYF
-	TRBV3-1	TRBJ1-1	few	TGTGCCAGCAGCCAAGAACCAGGGAGTTGGACTGAAGCTTTCTTT	CASSQEPGSWTEAFF
TRBD1	TRBV12-5	TRBJ2-1	-	TGTGCTAGTGGTTCAACAGGGGGCAAGTCGTGGAATGAGCAGTTCTTC	CASGSTGGKSWNEQFF
TRBD2	TRBV7-9	TRBJ2-7	few	TGTGCCAGCAGCTTGCCCCGGGGGGACGGGATCTACGAGCAGTACTTC	CASSLPRGDGIYEQYF
-	TRBV6-2/TRBV6-3	TRBJ2-7	many	TGTGCCAGCAGCCTAGGGGGCGGGAGCTCCTACGAGCAGTACTTC	CASSLGGGSSYEQYF
-	TRBV11-1	TRBJ2-5	few	TGTGCCAGCAGCTTATTTGGTTCCAGGGAAGAGACCCAGTACTTC	CASSLFGSREETQYF
TRBD1	TRBV10-3	TRBJ1-2	-	TGTGCCATCAGTGAGGCAACGGGACAGTCTACCTATGGCTACACCTTC	CAISEATGQSTYGYTF
-	TRBV6-5	TRBJ1-1	few	TGTGCCAGCAGTTACTTCCCCGGGGATACTGAAGCTTTCTTT	CASSYFPGDTEAFF
-	TRBV6-1	TRBJ2-3	few	TGTGCCAGCAGTGAAGCGCTTGGGCGTCGCCTCACAGATACGCAGTATTTT	CASSEALGRRLTDTQYF
-	TRBV24-1	TRBJ2-2	-	TGTGCCACCAGTGATTTATCGGGGACGGGACGAGGCACCGGGGAGCTGTTTTTT	CATSDLSGTGRGTGELFF
TRBD1	TRBV7-9	TRBJ1-1	-	TGTGCCAGCAGCTGGACAGGCCGGAACACTGAAGCTTTCTTT	CASSWTGRNTEAFF
TRBD2	TRBV27	TRBJ2-5	-	TGTGCCAGCAGTCCCTGGACTAGCGGAGCCCTCTTCCAGACCCAGTACTTC	CASSPWTSGALFQTQYF
-	TRBV7-6	TRBJ1-2	once	TGTGCCAGCGGTCCTAACTATGGCTACACCTTC	CASGPNYGYTF
-	TRBV7-2	TRBJ2-1	-	TGTGCCAGCAGCCCAGAACAGGGAGTTTCGTGGGAACAGTTCTTC	CASSPEQGVSWEQFF